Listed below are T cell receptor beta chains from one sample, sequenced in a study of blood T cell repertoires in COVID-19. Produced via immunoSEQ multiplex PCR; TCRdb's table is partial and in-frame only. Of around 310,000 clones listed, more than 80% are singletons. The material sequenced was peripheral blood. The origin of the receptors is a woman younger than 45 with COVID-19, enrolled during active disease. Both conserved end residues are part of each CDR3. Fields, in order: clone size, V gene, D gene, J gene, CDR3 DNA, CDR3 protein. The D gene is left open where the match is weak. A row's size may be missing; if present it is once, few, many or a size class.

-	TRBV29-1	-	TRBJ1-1	TGCAGCGTTGATGCCAGGATGGGCACTGAAGCTTTCTTT	CSVDARMGTEAFF
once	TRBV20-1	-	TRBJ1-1	TGCAGTGCTAGTGTAGCTTCCGAAGCTTTCTTT	CSASVASEAFF
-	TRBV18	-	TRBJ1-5	-	CAPGNVRDRVWPYRCGNQPQHF
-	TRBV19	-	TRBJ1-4	TGTGCCAGTAGGGTTCGGCAGGGTAATGAAAAACTGTTTTTT	CASRVRQGNEKLFF
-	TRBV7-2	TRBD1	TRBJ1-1	TGTGCCAGCAGACCGAGGGGGACAGGGAAGAACACTGAAGCTTTCTTT	CASRPRGTGKNTEAFF
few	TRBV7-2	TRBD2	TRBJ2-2	TGTGCCAGCGGACCGGGACTAGCTGGAACCGGGGAGCTGTTTTTT	CASGPGLAGTGELFF
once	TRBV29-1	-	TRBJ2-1	TGCAGCGTTGGGAGGAGCGGTAATGAGCAGTTCTTC	CSVGRSGNEQFF
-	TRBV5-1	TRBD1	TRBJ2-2	TGCGCCAGCAGCTTGGGACAGGGAATCCCCGGGGAGCTGTTTTTT	CASSLGQGIPGELFF
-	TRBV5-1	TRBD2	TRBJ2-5	TGCGCCAGCAGCTCCCGGACTAGCGGCGAATTGCAGACCCAGTACTTC	CASSSRTSGELQTQYF
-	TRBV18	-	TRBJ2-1	TGTGCCAGCTCACCCATGATTTCGGGGGCCTACAATGAGCAGTTCTTC	CASSPMISGAYNEQFF
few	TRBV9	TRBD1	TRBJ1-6	TGTGCCAGCAGCGTAGGGGACAGGGGAGTCTCACCCCTCCACTTT	CASSVGDRGVSPLHF
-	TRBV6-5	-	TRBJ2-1	TGTGCCAGCGAATCGCTAACCAACAATGAGCAGTTCTTC	CASESLTNNEQFF
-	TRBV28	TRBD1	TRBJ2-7	TGTGCCAGCAGTTCATTGGGGACAGGGACGTACGAGCAGTACTTC	CASSSLGTGTYEQYF
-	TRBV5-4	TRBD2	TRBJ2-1	TGTGCCAGCAGCTTGGGCCCGACAGGGCGGCTAGCGGGAGGAGGCAATGAGCAGTTCTTC	CASSLGPTGRLAGGGNEQFF
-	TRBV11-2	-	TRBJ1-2	TGTGCCAGCAGCTTAGTGCTAAGGAAGACTCCCCTTAACTATGGCTACACCTTC	CASSLVLRKTPLNYGYTF
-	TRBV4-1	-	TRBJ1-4	TGCGCCAGCAGCCAAGGCCGAGCTAATGAAAAACTGTTTTTT	CASSQGRANEKLFF
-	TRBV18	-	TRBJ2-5	TGTGCCAGCTCACCACCGTCCCAGGGAGAGACCCAGTACTTC	CASSPPSQGETQYF
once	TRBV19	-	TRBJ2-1	TGTGCCAGCAAAGGGCGAGGGAGTCGCCTCAATGAGCAGTTCTTC	CASKGRGSRLNEQFF
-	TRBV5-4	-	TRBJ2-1	TGTGCCAGCAGCTTGGCCCCGGTTGGCTCCTACAATGAGCAGTTCTTC	CASSLAPVGSYNEQFF
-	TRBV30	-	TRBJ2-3	TGTGCCTGGGCCCTCCTAGATACGCAGTATTTT	CAWALLDTQYF
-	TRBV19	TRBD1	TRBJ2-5	TGTGCCAGTACTGCAACGACAGGGGTTGCCGAGACCCAGTACTTC	CASTATTGVAETQYF
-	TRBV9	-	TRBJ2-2	TGTGCCAGCAGCCCCGGGTCTAACACCGGGGAGCTGTTTTTT	CASSPGSNTGELFF
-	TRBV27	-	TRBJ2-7	TGTGCCAGCATGGACAGCCACTACGAGCAGTACTTC	CASMDSHYEQYF
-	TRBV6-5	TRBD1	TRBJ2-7	TGTGCCAGCAGTTACTCCTACACAGGGGACCACGAGCAGTACTTC	CASSYSYTGDHEQYF